This TCR beta chain was documented in a study of blood T cell repertoires in COVID-19. Per the original methods: Amplification of reference gene primers provided the estimated nucleated cell counts. The assay was immunoSEQ multiplex PCR, and TCRdb's table has in-frame clones only and misses some. V, J and clone size were drawn from that table, and D and trimming were deduced from the DNA. This table holds 200,000 or so clones, under 90% found once. Per germline, CDR1 SGHTA and CDR2 FQGNSA. The CDR3 length is 14 residues. J was trimmed by 7 bases and V by 4 bases; bases with no gene match: 7. The TCR sequence derives from a person between 65 and 80 years old with COVID-19, enrolled during active disease. J is TRBJ1-5 and V is TRBV7-2; 7 positions match TRBD1. Sequencing was performed on peripheral blood. Here the CDR3 DNA reads TGTGCCAGCAGCTCCGACAGGGTTTTCCAGCCCCAGCATTTT. The encoded protein is CASSSDRVFQPQHF.